This TCR beta chain is from a study of cytomegalovirus exposure and HLA in healthy donors. The PCR contained 60 Vbeta and 13 Jbeta primers. Clones were read by immunoSEQ multiplex PCR, and TCRdb kept only the in-frame ones, dropping some. Of around 160,000 clones in the sample, about three quarters were seen once. As to this clone: Antigen: not known.

Findings and caveats of the study: Listed as cytomegalovirus-associated were 150 to 200 TCR beta chains. Productive rates of about 90% or about 30% were seen for most TCR beta V segments in an earlier analysis. Information on immune exposure was restricted to one variable (CMV serostatus). What a later analysis showed was that several of the most significant clusters appeared linked to common viral pathogens.

V dropped 0 bases and J dropped 10; count of bases not matched to a gene: 6. In germline, CDR1 is SGHDT, CDR2 YYEEEE. The CDR3 length is 14 residues. This chain joins TRBV5-6 and TRBJ2-1; the match to TRBD1 covers 8 bases. The TCR sequence derives from a man aged 45-65 years in good health and CMV-seropositive. The sample taken for sequencing was PBMCs. The CDR3 coding sequence is TGTGCCAGCAGCTTGGGGACAGGGTTCCAAGAGCAGTTCTTC. Translating it yields CASSLGTGFQEQFF.